This TCR beta chain was identified in a study of chemoradiotherapy in HPV16-positive cancers. Repertoires were sampled repeatedly during chemoradiotherapy. Study-level results: Candidate HPV-specific clones and E7-related TCR motifs grew in tumor during treatment. Functional assays defining HPV-specific T cells used only a couple of HPV16-positive patients. HPV-responsive T-cell expansion during chemoradiotherapy was linked to improved recurrence-free survival in HPV16-positive patients.

About this clone: Its antigen is undetermined.

The data were produced by immunoSEQ multiplex PCR, yet TCRdb's version contains in-frame clones alone and is incomplete. The sample consists of 25,000 to 40,000 clones, about 88% of them appearing once. V was trimmed by 3 bases and J by 6 bases, leaving 10 bases between them. Germline V gene sequence: CDR1 SGHTA, CDR2 FQGTGA. CDR3 length: 13 residues. The chain couples TRBV7-3 to TRBJ2-3, with a weak D call TRBD1 (6 bases). The source of this sequence is a human donor with HPV-associated anogenital cancer. The input for sequencing was blood, taken from a patient who underwent chemoradiotherapy. The CDR3 region is CASSFNRGDTQYF. CDR3 sequence (DNA): TGTGCCAGCAGCTTCAATAGGGGGGATACGCAGTATTTT.